This T cell receptor beta chain was retrieved from a study of molecular identifiers for immune sequencing clone quantification. This clonotype was observed many times. The CDR3 runs 15 residues. V was clipped by 4 bases and J by 10 bases; unmatched bases: 9. In germline, CDR1 is MGHRA, CDR2 YSYEKL. Bulk TCR libraries used previously described methods and listed TCR primers. Via MiXCR, TCRdb re-called the PCR reads, giving one row per CDR3 protein. The data hold about 510,000 distinct CDR3 sequences, with roughly a fifth observed a single time. The chain joins TRBV4-1 to TRBJ2-1, with 11 bases fitting TRBD2. The clonotype was recovered from a human donor in good health. Some libraries in this study had Jurkat cell RNA spiked in. The sample taken for sequencing was naive CD8+ T cells from blood, with Jurkat cell RNA spiked in. Specified subset: FACS-sorted CD8+CD4-CCR7+CD45RA+ naive T cells. CDR3 sequence reads: CASSLFSGGAWEQFF. CDR3 in DNA: TGCGCCAGCAGCCTATTTAGCGGGGGGGCCTGGGAGCAGTTCTTC.